This T cell receptor beta chain was captured by sequencing in a study of T-cell memory formation after mild COVID-19. TCRdb ran MiXCR on the 5' RACE reads and lists one entry per CDR3 protein. The sample carries fewer than 50,000 distinct CDR3 sequences, about 7.3% recorded once. V was clipped by 5 bases and J by 0 bases, with 7 bases between them. The CDR3 runs 13 residues. Germline-derived CDR1 and CDR2 are SGHNT and YENEEA. This sequence was found in a man younger than 35 who had mild COVID-19 (a few samples of this study predate the infection). Cell type and time point are not known. Sequenced input: PBMCs or a T cell subset sorted from them (not recorded which). This rearrangement joins TRBV11-3 to TRBJ2-5, with D unclear. CDR3 protein: CASSREYQETQYF. CDR3 sequence (DNA): TGTGCCAGCAGCCGAGAGTACCAAGAGACCCAGTACTTC.